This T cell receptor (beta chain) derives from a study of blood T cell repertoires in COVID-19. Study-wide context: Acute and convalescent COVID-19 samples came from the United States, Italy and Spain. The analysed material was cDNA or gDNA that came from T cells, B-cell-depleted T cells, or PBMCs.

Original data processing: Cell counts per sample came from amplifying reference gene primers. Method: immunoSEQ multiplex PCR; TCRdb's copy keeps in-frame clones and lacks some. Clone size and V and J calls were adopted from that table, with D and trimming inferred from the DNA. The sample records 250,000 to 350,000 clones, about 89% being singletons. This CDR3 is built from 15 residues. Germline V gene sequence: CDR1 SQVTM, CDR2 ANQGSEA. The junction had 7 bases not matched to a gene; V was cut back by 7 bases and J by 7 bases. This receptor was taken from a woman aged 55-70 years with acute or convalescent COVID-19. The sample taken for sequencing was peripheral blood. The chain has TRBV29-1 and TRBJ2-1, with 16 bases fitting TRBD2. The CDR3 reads CSATGLAGGRNEQFF. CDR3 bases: TGCAGCGCCACGGGACTAGCGGGAGGGCGGAATGAGCAGTTCTTC.